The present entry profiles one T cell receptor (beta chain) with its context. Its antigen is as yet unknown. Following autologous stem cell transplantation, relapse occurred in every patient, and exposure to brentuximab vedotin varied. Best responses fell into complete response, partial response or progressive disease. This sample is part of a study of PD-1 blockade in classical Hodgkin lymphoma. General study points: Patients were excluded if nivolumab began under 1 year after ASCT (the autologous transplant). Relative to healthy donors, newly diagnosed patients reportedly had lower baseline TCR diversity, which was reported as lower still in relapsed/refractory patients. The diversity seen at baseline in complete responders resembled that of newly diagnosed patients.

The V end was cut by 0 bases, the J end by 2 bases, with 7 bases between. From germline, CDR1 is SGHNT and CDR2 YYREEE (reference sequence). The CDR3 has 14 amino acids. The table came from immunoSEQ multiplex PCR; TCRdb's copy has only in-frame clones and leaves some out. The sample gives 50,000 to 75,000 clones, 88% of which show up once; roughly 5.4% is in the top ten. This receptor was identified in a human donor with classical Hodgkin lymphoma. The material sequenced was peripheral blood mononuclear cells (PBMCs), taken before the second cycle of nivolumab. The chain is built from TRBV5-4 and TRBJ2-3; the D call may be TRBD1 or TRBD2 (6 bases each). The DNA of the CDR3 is TGTGCCAGCAGCTTGGGGGGGGCCACAGATACGCAGTATTTT. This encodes CASSLGGATDTQYF.